The 18 T cell receptor beta chains in this list originate from one sample, sequenced in a study of human T cells and chemical hapten exposure. The sample's time point: patch test 3, about 24 weeks after DPC sensitization. Treatment noted: therapeutic diphenylcyclopropenone sensitization with weekly scalp DPC. TCRdb passed the RACE reads through MiXCR, listing each CDR3 protein once. The sample contains 190,000 or so distinct CDR3 sequences, under 25% of which appear only once. The material was whole blood, obtained in connection with sensitization to the hapten diphenylcyclopropenone (DPC). Receptors originate from a woman between 40 and 55 years old with alopecia areata. Some clones in this sample may be carry-over from other donors' samples.

The chain links TRBV3-1 to TRBJ2-7, with 8 bases lining up with TRBD2. Germline-derived CDR1 and CDR2 are LGHDT and YNNKEL (reference sequence). Trimming cost V 3 bases and J 1 base; bases outside gene matches: 5. The CDR3 extends over 15 amino acids. CDR3 residues: CASSQGTRGSYEQYF. Written as DNA, the CDR3 is TGTGCCAGCAGCCAGGGGACTAGGGGTTCCTACGAGCAGTACTTC.

This clonotype was observed many times. The chain employs TRBV15 and TRBJ2-7; 9 nucleotides match TRBD2. CDR1 and CDR2 from the germline V gene are LNHNV and YYDKDF (reference sequence). This CDR3 spans 16 amino acids. V dropped 0 bases and J dropped 6; count of bases not matched to a gene: 9. The CDR3 region is CATSRERATSGLEQYF. The CDR3 DNA is TGTGCCACCAGCAGAGAACGTGCGACTAGCGGCCTCGAGCAGTACTTC.

This clonotype has only a few counts. The V call is TRBV12-3 or TRBV12-4, the J call TRBJ1-2; possible D gene TRBD1, 6 bases. Trimming took 5 bases from V and 4 from J, leaving 14 bases between them. This CDR3 contains 14 residues. The DNA for the CDR3 is TGTGCCAGCAGTCCGGTTACAGGGAGCTATGGCTACACCTTC. It is translated as CASSPVTGSYGYTF.

In its sample, this clonotype was seen many times. The chain joins TRBV9 to TRBJ1-6, with TRBD1 matching over 7 bases. Germline CDR1 and CDR2: SGDLS and YYNGEE. This CDR3 is built from 15 residues. V gave up 0 bases and J gave up 9 bases; unmatched junction bases: 6. The CDR3 loop reads CASSVGSGGFSPLHF. The CDR3 DNA is TGTGCCAGCAGCGTAGGTTCAGGGGGTTTTTCACCCCTCCACTTT.

The chain has TRBV6-2 or TRBV6-3 and TRBJ2-1; 8 bases line up with TRBD2. The CDR3 covers 13 residues. V shed 8 bases and J 8 bases; nucleotides not matched to a gene: 8. CDR1 is MNHEY, CDR2 SVGEGT, per germline. As DNA, the CDR3 is TGTGCCAGCCTAGAGGCGGGAGGCCATGAGCAGTTCTTC. This encodes CASLEAGGHEQFF.

The CDR3 DNA is TGCAGTGCTAAGGGGGCAGGGACCGACGAGCAGTACTTC. Residues: CSAKGAGTDEQYF. The chain links TRBV20-1 to TRBJ2-7; TRBD1 matches at 7 bases. The CDR3 contains 13 residues. After removal of 4 bases from V and 5 bases from J, the junction contained 8 bases not matched to a gene. Germline lookup yields CDR1 DFQATT and CDR2 SNEGSKA (reference sequence).

The chain links TRBV28 to TRBJ2-7, with D possibly being TRBD1 (5 bases). Germline lookup yields CDR1 MDHEN and CDR2 SYDVKM. Trimming pared 8 bases from V and 2 bases from J, leaving 13 bases between. CDR3 length: 13 residues. In nucleotides, the CDR3 is TGTGCCAGCCAGGGCTTTCAGCCCTACGAGCAGTACTTC. Translating it yields CASQGFQPYEQYF.

This clonotype was counted between two and nine times. The chain combines TRBV28 with TRBJ2-5; D unresolved. The CDR3 length is 15 residues. Trimming removed 7 bases from V and 2 bases from J, with 17 bases in between. Germline V gene data show CDR1 as MDHEN and CDR2 as SYDVKM. CDR3 protein: CASTSRRLNQETQYF. CDR3 nucleotides: TGTGCCAGCACCTCCAGGCGGCTTAATCAAGAGACCCAGTACTTC.

V usage is TRBV30 and J usage is TRBJ1-2; no reliable D call. V was clipped by 0 bases and J by 6 bases, with 14 bases between them. Germline assignment: CDR1 GTSNPN and CDR2 SVGIG (reference sequence). This CDR3 has 14 residues. The CDR3 DNA reads TGTGCCTGGAGTGTAAGAGGCCGGTCGGATGGCTACACCTTC. Encoded protein: CAWSVRGRSDGYTF.

This clonotype was recorded a few times. V usage is TRBV20-1 and J usage is TRBJ2-1, with TRBD2 matching 8 bases. There are 17 residues in the CDR3. With V trimmed by 1 base and J by 3 bases, 11 bases remained unmatched. CDR1 DFQATT and CDR2 SNEGSKA come from the germline V gene (reference sequence). CDR3 DNA: TGCAGTGCTAGAGCGGTGTTAGCGGGAAAGGACTACAATGAGCAGTTCTTC. Its translation is CSARAVLAGKDYNEQFF.

The J gene is TRBJ1-1, the V gene TRBV7-2; D perhaps matches TRBD1 (6 bases). The V gene's germline CDR1 is SGHTA and CDR2 FQGNSA. Trimming removed 5 bases from V and 4 bases from J, with 20 bases in between. This CDR3 is built from 16 residues. Here the CDR3 DNA reads TGTGCCAGCAGCGCACGGGGGAGGGGGGCGCGCACTGAAGCTTTCTTT. Amino acid sequence: CASSARGRGARTEAFF.

The chain carries TRBV12-3 or TRBV12-4 and TRBJ1-5, with a weak D call TRBD1 (6 bases). Trimming took 8 bases from V and 13 from J, leaving 21 bases between them. The CDR3 covers 13 residues. CDR3 coding DNA: TGTGCCAGCGCCTACCCATTGGTAGGACAGCAGCATTTT. This sequence encodes CASAYPLVGQQHF.

This clonotype was counted only a few times. This rearrangement joins TRBV7-6 to TRBJ2-5, with 10 positions matching TRBD2. There are 17 residues in the CDR3. The germline V gene has CDR1 SGHVS and CDR2 FNYEAQ. Unmatched junction bases numbered 10, after V lost 6 bases and J lost 0 bases. In nucleotides, the CDR3 is TGTGCCAGCAGTTACACCGGGACTAGCGCATACCAAGAGACCCAGTACTTC. This sequence encodes CASSYTGTSAYQETQYF.

The chain uses TRBV3-1 and TRBJ2-7, with 13 bases lining up with TRBD2. The CDR3 runs 14 residues. Per germline, CDR1 LGHDT and CDR2 YNNKEL (reference sequence). V was pared by 5 bases and J by 12 bases, with 10 bases of the junction left unmatched. CDR3 sequence: CASSSLGLAGDLYF. The CDR3 DNA sequence: TGTGCCAGCAGCTCCCTCGGACTAGCGGGAGATCTGTACTTC.

This clonotype was counted a few times. The chain combines TRBV7-8 with TRBJ2-1; TRBD2 matches at 8 bases. The CDR3 runs 16 residues. Trimming cost V 5 bases and J 5 bases; bases outside gene matches: 11. Germline lookup yields CDR1 SGHVS and CDR2 FQNEAQ. The CDR3 DNA follows: TGTGCCAGCAGCCTCTTCGCGGGGGGAAGGGACAATGAGCAGTTCTTC. Amino acid sequence: CASSLFAGGRDNEQFF.

The V and J genes are TRBV6-1 and TRBJ1-2; 8 bases fit TRBD1. CDR1 is MNHNS, CDR2 SASEGT, per germline. This CDR3 has 18 amino acids. V lost 6 bases and J lost 4; bases outside the gene matches: 19. CDR3 bases: TGTGCCAGCAGAGAACATTACATGAGGACAGGGAGGGGCTATGGCTACACCTTC. Protein: CASREHYMRTGRGYGYTF.

This clonotype occurred a few times. The V and J genes are TRBV10-3 and TRBJ2-7; 11 positions match TRBD1. V shed 6 bases, J shed 5 bases, and the junction held 6 bases outside the gene matches. Germline-derived CDR1 and CDR2 are ENHRY and SYGVKD. The CDR3 extends over 14 amino acids. CDR3 loop: CAISRGQGGDEQYF. The CDR3 nucleotides are TGTGCCATCAGCAGGGGACAGGGGGGGGACGAGCAGTACTTC.

In this sample, this clonotype turned up once. The chain uses TRBV29-1 and TRBJ2-5; 7 nucleotides line up with TRBD1. Germline V CDR1 and CDR2: SQVTM, ANQGSEA. The ends lost 7 bases at V and 5 bases at J; junction bases unmatched: 7. This CDR3 has 12 residues. The CDR3 DNA reads TGCAGCGCCATGACAGGGTATGAGACCCAGTACTTC. It specifies CSAMTGYETQYF.